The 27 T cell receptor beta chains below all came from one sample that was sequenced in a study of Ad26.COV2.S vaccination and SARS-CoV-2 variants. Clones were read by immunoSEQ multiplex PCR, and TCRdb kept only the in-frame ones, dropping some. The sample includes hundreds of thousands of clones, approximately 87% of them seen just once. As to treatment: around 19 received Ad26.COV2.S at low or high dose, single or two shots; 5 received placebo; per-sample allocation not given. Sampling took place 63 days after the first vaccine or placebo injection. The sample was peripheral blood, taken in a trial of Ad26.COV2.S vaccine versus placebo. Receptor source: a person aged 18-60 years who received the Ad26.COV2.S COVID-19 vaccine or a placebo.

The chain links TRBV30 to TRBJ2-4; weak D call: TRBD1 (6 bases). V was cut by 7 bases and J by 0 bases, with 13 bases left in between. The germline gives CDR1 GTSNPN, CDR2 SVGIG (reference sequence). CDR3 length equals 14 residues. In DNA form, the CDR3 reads TGTGCCTTCCGGGACATCGTAGCCAAAAACATTCAGTACTTC. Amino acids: CAFRDIVAKNIQYF. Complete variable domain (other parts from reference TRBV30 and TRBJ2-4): SQTIHQWPATLVQPVGSPLSLECTVEGTSNPNLYWYRQAAGRGLQLLFYSVGIGQISSEVPQNLSASRPQDRQFILSSKKLLLSDSGFYLCAFRDIVAKNIQYFGAGTRLSVL.

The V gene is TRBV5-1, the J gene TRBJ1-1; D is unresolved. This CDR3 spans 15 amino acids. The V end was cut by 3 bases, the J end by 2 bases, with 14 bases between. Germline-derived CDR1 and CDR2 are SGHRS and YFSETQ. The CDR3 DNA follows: TGCGCCAGCAGCTCACGGCCCTCACCTAACACTGAAGCTTTCTTT. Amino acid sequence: CASSSRPSPNTEAFF.

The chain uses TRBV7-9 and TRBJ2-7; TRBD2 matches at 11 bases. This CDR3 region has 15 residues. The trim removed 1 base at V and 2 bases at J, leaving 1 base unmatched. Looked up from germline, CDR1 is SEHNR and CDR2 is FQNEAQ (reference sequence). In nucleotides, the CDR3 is TGTGCCAGCAGCTTAGTAGCGGGAGGGCCCTACGAGCAGTACTTC. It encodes CASSLVAGGPYEQYF.

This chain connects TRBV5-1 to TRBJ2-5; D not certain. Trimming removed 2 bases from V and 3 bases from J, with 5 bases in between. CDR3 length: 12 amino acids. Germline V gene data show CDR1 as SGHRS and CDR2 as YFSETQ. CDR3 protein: CASSLGKETQYF. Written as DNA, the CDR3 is TGCGCCAGCAGCTTAGGTAAAGAGACCCAGTACTTC.

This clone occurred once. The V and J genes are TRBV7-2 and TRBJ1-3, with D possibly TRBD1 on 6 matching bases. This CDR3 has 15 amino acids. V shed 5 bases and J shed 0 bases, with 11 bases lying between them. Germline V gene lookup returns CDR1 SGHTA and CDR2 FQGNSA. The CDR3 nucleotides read TGTGCCAGCAGCCTGGGGACAATCTCTGGAAACACCATATATTTT. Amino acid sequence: CASSLGTISGNTIYF.

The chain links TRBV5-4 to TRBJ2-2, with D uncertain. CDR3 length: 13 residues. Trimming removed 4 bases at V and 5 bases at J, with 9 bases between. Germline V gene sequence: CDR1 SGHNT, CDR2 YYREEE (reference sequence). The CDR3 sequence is CASSQRVTGELFF. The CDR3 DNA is TGTGCCAGCAGCCAAAGGGTTACCGGGGAGCTGTTTTTT.

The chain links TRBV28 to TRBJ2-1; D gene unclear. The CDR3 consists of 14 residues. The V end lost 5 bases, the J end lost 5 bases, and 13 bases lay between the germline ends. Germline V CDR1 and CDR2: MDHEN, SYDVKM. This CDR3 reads CASSAAPLDNEQFF. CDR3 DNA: TGTGCCAGCAGTGCCGCCCCGCTAGACAATGAGCAGTTCTTC.

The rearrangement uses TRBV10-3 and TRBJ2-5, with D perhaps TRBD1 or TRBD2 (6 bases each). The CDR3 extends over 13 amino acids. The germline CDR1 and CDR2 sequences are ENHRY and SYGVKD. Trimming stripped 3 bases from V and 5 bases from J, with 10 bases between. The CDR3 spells CAISDTGRETQYF. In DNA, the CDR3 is TGTGCCATCAGTGATACAGGGAGGGAGACCCAGTACTTC.

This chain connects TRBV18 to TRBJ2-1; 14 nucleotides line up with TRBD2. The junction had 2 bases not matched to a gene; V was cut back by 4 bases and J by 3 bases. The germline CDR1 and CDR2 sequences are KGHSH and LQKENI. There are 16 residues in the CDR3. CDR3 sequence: CASSRGLAGVYNEQFF. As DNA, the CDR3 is TGTGCCAGCTCACGGGGACTAGCGGGAGTCTACAATGAGCAGTTCTTC.

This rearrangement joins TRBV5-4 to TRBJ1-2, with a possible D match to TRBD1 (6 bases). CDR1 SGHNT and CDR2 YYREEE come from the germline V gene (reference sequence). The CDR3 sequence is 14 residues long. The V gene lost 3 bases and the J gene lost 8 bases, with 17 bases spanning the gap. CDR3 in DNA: TGTGCCAGCAGCTCAGGGGCAGAGGCTAACGGCTACACCTTC. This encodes CASSSGAEANGYTF.

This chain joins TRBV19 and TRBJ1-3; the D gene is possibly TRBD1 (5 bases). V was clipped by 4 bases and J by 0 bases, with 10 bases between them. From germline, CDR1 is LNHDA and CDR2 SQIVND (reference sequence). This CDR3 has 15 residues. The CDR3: CASSTQTASGNTIYF. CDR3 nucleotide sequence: TGTGCCAGTAGTACCCAGACAGCCTCTGGAAACACCATATATTTT.

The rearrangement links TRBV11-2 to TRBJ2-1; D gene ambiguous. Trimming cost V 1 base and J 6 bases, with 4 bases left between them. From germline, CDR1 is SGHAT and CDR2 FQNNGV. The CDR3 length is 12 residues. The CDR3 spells CASSLGSNEQFF. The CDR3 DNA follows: TGTGCCAGCAGCTTAGGGAGCAATGAGCAGTTCTTC.

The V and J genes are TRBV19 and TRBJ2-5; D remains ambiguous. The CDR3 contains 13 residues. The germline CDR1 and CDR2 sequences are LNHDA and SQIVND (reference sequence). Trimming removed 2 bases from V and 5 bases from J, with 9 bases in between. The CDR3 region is CASSISRWETQYF. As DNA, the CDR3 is TGTGCCAGTAGTATAAGCCGCTGGGAGACCCAGTACTTC.

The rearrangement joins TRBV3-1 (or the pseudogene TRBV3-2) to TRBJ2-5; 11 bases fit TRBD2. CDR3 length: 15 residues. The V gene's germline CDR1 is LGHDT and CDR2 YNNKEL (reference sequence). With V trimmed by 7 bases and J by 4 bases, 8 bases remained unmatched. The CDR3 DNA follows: TGTGCCAGCACCACGGGAACTAGCGGGAGAGAGACCCAGTACTTC. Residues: CASTTGTSGRETQYF.

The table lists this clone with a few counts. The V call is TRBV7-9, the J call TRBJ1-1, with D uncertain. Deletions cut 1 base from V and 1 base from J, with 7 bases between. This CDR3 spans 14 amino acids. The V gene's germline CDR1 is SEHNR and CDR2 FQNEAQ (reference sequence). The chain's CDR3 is CASSLGGGNTEAFF. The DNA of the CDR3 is TGTGCCAGCAGCTTAGGTGGTGGGAACACTGAAGCTTTCTTT. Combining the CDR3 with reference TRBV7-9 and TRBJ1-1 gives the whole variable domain DTGVSQNPRHKITKRGQNVTFRCDPISEHNRLYWYRQTLGQGPEFLTYFQNEAQLEKSRLLSDRFSAERPKGSFSTLEIQRTEQGDSAMYLCASSLGGGNTEAFFGQGTRLTVV.

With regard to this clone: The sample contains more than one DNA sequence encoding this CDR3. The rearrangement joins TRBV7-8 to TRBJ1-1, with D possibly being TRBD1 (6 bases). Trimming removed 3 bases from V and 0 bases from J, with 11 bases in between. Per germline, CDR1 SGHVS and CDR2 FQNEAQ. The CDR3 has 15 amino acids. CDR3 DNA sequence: TGTGCCAGCAGCTTGGGGGGGCCTATGAACACTGAAGCTTTCTTT. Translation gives CASSLGGPMNTEAFF.

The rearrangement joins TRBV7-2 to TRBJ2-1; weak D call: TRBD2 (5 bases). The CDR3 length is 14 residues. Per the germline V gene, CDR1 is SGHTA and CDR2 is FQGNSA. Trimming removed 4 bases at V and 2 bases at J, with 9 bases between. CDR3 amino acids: CASSSRTAYNEQFF. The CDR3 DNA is TGTGCCAGCAGCTCACGGACTGCCTACAATGAGCAGTTCTTC.

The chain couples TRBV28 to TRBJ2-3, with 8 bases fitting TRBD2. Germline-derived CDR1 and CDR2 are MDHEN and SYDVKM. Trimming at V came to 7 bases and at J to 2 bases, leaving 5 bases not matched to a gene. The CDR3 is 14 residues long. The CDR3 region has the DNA TGTGCCAGCACCCCGGGGGGGGCCACAGATACGCAGTATTTT. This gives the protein CASTPGGATDTQYF. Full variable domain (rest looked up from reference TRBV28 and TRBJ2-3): DVKVTQSSRYLVKRTGEKVFLECVQDMDHENMFWYRQDPGLGLRLIYFSYDVKMKEKGDIPEGYSVSREKKERFSLILESASTNQTSMYLCASTPGGATDTQYFGPGTRLTVL.

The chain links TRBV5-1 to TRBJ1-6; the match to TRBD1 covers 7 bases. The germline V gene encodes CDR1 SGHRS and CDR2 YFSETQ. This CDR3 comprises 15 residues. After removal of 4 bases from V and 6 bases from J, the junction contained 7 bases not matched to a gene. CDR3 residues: CASSITGASNSPLHF. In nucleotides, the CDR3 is TGCGCCAGCAGCATTACAGGGGCCTCTAATTCACCCCTCCACTTT.

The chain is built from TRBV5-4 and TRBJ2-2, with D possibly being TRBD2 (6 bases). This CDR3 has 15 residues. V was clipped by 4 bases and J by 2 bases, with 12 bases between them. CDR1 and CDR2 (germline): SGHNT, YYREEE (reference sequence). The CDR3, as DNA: TGTGCCAGCAGCCGGGACTCCCGTAACACCGGGGAGCTGTTTTTT. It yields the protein CASSRDSRNTGELFF.

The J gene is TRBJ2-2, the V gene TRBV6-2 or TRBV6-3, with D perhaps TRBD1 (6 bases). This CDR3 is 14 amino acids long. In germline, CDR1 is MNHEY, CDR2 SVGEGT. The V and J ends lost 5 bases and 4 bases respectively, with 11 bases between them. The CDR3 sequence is CASSQGQITGELFF. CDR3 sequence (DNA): TGTGCCAGCAGTCAAGGACAGATCACCGGGGAGCTGTTTTTT.

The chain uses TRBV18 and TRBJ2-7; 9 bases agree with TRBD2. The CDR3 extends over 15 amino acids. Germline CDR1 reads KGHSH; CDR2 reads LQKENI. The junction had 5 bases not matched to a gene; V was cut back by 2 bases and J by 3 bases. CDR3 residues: CASSPAGGPLYEQYF. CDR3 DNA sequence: TGTGCCAGCTCACCAGCGGGAGGGCCACTCTACGAGCAGTACTTC.

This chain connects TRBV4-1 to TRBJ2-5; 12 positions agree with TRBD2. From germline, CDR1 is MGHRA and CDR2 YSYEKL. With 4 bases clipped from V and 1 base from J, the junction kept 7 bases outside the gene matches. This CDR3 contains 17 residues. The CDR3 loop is CASSRNPSGGGQETQYF. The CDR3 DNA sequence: TGCGCCAGCAGCCGGAACCCTAGCGGGGGGGGCCAAGAGACCCAGTACTTC.

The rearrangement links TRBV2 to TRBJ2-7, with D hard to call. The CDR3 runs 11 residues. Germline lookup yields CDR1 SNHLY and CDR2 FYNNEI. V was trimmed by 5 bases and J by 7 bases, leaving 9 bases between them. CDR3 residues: CASSPRLEQYF. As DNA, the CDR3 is TGTGCCAGCAGTCCTAGACTGGAGCAGTACTTC.

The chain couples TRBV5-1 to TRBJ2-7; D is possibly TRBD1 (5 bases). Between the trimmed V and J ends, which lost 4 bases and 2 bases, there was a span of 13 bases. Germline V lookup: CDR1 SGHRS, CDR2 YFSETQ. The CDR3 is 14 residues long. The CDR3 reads CASSRVTGTYEQYF. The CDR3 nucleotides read TGCGCCAGCAGCCGGGTTACAGGAACCTACGAGCAGTACTTC. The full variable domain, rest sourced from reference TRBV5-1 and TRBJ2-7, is KAGVTQTPRYLIKTRGQQVTLSCSPISGHRSVSWYQQTPGQGLQFLFEYFSETQRNKGNFPGRFSGRQFSNSRSEMNVSTLELGDSALYLCASSRVTGTYEQYFGPGTRLTVT.

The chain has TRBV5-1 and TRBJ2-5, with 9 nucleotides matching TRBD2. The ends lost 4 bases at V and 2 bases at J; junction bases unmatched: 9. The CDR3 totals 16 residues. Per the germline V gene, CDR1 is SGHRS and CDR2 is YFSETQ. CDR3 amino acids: CASSPGLTSGQETQYF. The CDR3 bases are TGCGCCAGCAGCCCCGGACTGACTAGCGGACAAGAGACCCAGTACTTC.

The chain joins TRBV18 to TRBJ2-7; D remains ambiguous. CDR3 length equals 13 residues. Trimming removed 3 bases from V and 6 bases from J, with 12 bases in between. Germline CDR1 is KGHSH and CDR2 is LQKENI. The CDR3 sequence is CASSPDLLGEQYF. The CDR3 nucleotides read TGTGCCAGCTCACCGGATCTTCTAGGCGAGCAGTACTTC. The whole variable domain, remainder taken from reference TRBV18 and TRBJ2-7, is NAGVMQNPRHLVRRRGQEARLRCSPMKGHSHVYWYRQLPEEGLKFMVYLQKENIIDESGMPKERFSAEFPKEGPSILRIQQVVRGDSAAYFCASSPDLLGEQYFGPGTRLTVT.